This TCR beta chain derives from a study of control samples from healthy donors and cancer patients. Assay used: immunoSEQ multiplex PCR; TCRdb lists only in-frame clones, some missing. The sample holds about 82,000 clones, about 88% seen once. The CDR3 is 13 amino acids. Germline assignment: CDR1 SGDLS and CDR2 YYNGEE. V was trimmed by 3 bases and J by 4 bases, leaving 8 bases between them. Sequencing input: blood. This receptor was taken from a man aged 45-65 years in good health. The chain employs TRBV9 and TRBJ2-1; D may be TRBD1 (5 bases). The CDR3 reads CASSATGYNEQFF. Written as DNA, the CDR3 is TGTGCCAGCAGCGCCACAGGATACAATGAGCAGTTCTTC. Full variable domain (remainder filled in from reference TRBV9 and TRBJ2-1): DSGVTQTPKHLITATGQRVTLRCSPRSGDLSVYWYQQSLDQGLQFLIQYYNGEERAKGNILERFSAQQFPDLHSELNLSSLELGDSALYFCASSATGYNEQFFGPGTRLTVL.